This TCR beta chain was captured by sequencing in a study of control samples from healthy donors and cancer patients. The table came from immunoSEQ multiplex PCR; TCRdb's copy has only in-frame clones and leaves some out. The table records roughly 370,000 clones, 75% to 95% of them present only once. On this clone: Other nucleotide sequences from this sample produce the same CDR3.

The CDR3 covers 14 residues. The V end was cut by 4 bases, the J end by 4 bases, with 10 bases between. Germline-derived CDR1 and CDR2 are SNHLY and FYNNEI. Specimen: PBMCs. The TCR comes from a man between 40 and 49 years old with head and neck cancer. The rearrangement links TRBV2 to TRBJ2-2; D uncertain. CDR3 coding DNA: TGTGCCAGCAGTGTCAGAGGTTCCACCGGGGAGCTGTTTTTT. Translation: CASSVRGSTGELFF.